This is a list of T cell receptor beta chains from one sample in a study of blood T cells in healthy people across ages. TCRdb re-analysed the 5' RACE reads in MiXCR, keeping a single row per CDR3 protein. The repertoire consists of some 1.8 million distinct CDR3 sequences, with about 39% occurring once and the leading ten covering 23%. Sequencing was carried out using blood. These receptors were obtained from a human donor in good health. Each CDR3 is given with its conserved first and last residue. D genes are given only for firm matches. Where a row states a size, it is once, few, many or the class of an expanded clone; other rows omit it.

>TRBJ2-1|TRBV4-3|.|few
CASSQDERGWNEQFF
TGCGCCAGCAGCCAAGATGAACGGGGTTGGAATGAGCAGTTCTTC
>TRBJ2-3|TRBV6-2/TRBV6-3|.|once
CASSCLVQRPRDTLYF
TGTGCCAGCAGTTGCCTGGTCCAGAGGCCGAGGGATACGCTGTATTTT
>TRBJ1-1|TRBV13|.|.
CASSSSEKGVMNTEAFF
TGTGCCAGCAGCTCCTCGGAGAAAGGGGTCATGAACACTGAAGCTTTCTTT
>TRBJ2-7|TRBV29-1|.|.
CSVEGGQRDEQYF
TGCAGCGTTGAGGGGGGACAGAGGGACGAGCAGTACTTC
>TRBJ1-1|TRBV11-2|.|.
CASSSDGRGLNTEAFF
TGTGCCAGCAGCTCAGATGGTAGGGGACTTAACACTGAAGCTTTCTTT
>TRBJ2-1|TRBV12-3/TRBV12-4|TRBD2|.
CASRYTPLGLAGSNEQFF
TGTGCCAGCAGGTATACACCCCTCGGACTAGCGGGGAGCAATGAGCAGTTCTTC
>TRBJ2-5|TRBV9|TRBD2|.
CASSVGTSSRTQYF
TGTGCCAGCAGCGTGGGGACTAGCTCAAGGACCCAGTACTTC
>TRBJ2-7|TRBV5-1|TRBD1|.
CASSFRQGAGYEQYF
TGCGCCAGCAGCTTCCGACAGGGGGCTGGCTACGAGCAGTACTTC
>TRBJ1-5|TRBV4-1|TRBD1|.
CASSSRQGDNQPQHF
TGCGCCAGCAGCTCCCGACAGGGAGACAATCAGCCCCAGCATTTT
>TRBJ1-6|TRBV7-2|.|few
CASTAPGRGRNSPLHF
TGTGCCAGCACCGCCCCGGGGAGGGGTCGTAATTCACCCCTCCACTTT
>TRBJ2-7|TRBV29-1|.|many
CSVEGRSGDYEQYF
TGCAGCGTTGAGGGCAGGTCCGGCGACTACGAGCAGTACTTC
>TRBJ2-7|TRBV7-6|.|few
CASSHTIGTHYEQYF
TGTGCCAGCAGCCATACGATTGGGACACACTACGAGCAGTACTTC
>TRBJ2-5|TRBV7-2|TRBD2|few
CASSSLPPLRGYQETQYF
TGTGCCAGCAGCTCCCTTCCTCCCTTGCGGGGGTACCAAGAGACCCAGTACTTC
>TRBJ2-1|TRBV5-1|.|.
CASSSRGFGGPLFF
TGCGCCAGCAGCTCCCGGGGGTTTGGGGGGCCGCTGTTCTTC
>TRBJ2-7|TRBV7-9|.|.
CASTSGWNEQYF
TGTGCCAGCACCAGCGGGTGGAACGAGCAGTACTTC
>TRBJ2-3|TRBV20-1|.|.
CSASPGAEDTQYF
TGCAGTGCTAGCCCGGGGGCAGAAGATACGCAGTATTTT
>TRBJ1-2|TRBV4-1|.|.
CASSQTQRTYGYTF
TGCGCCAGCAGCCAAACTCAGCGCACTTATGGCTACACCTTC
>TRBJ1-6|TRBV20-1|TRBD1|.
CSARDRRQGDSPLHF
TGCAGTGCTAGAGATCGGAGGCAGGGGGATTCACCCCTCCACTTT
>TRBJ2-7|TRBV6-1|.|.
CASSEWRHEQYF
TGTGCCAGCAGTGAATGGCGCCACGAGCAGTACTTC
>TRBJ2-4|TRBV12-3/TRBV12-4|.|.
CASSFTWDAKNIQYF
TGTGCCAGCAGTTTCACCTGGGACGCCAAAAACATTCAGTACTTC
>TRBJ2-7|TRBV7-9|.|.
CASSSSADYEQYF
TGTGCCAGCAGCTCGAGCGCGGACTACGAGCAGTACTTC
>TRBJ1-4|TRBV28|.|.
CASRFNAPNEKLFF
TGTGCCAGCAGGTTTAATGCCCCCAATGAAAAACTGTTTTTT
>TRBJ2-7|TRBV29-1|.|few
CSARGGKANEQYF
TGCAGCGCTAGGGGGGGGAAAGCAAACGAGCAGTACTTC
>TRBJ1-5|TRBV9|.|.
CASSVSPDSNQPQHF
TGTGCCAGCAGCGTAAGTCCGGATAGCAATCAGCCCCAGCATTTT
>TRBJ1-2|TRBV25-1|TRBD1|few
CASSATTGGAVYGYTF
TGTGCCAGCAGTGCAACGACAGGGGGCGCGGTGTATGGCTACACCTTC
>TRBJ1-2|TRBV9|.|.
CAGSVSVNGRDYGYTF
TGTGCCGGCAGCGTAAGCGTTAACGGTAGGGACTATGGCTACACCTTC
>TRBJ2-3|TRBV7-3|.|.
CASSLEMANTQYF
TGTGCCAGCAGCTTAGAAATGGCAAATACGCAGTATTTT
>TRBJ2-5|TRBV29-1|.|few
CSVERQSEETQYF
TGCAGCGTTGAAAGGCAGTCAGAAGAGACCCAGTACTTC